Sequencing of this T cell receptor (beta chain) was carried out in a study of Tregs in tolerant kidney transplant recipients. Notes on this clone: The CDR3 end falls 3 residues outside the read, so it is completed with the germline J gene.

The CDR3 length is 14 residues. J gave up 9 bases and V 10 bases, and 8 bases lay outside the gene matches. CDR1 is LNHDA and CDR2 is SQIVND in the germline V gene (reference sequence). The assay was immunoSEQ multiplex PCR, and TCRdb's table has in-frame clones only and misses some. In total, the table holds some 30,000 clones. The nonmyeloablative bone marrow transplants came from related graft donors, with transient mixed chimerism. The specimen was CD4+ T cells from blood (PBMCs), collected 24 months after the transplant. The sequence was obtained from a human patient who received a combined kidney and bone marrow transplant. A subset of T cells may come from the graft donor. The chain carries TRBV19 and TRBJ2-1, with 14 positions matching TRBD2. The covered CDR3 bases are TGTGCCACCCTAAGGGGGACTAGCGGGAGTGAG. Its translation is CATLRGTSGSE. In full, the CDR3 is CATLRGTSGSEQFF.